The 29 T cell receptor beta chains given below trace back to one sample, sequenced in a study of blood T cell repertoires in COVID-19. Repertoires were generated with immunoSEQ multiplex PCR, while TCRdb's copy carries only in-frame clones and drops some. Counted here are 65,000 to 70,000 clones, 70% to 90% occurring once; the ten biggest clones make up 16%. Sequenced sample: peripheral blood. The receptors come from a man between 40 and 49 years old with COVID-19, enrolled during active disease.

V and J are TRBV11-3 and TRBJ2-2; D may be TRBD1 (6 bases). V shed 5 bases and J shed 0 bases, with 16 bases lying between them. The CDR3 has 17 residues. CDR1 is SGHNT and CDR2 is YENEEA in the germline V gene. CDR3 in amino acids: CASSPPWTEPNTGELFF. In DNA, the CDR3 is TGTGCCAGCAGCCCTCCCTGGACAGAGCCGAACACCGGGGAGCTGTTTTTT.

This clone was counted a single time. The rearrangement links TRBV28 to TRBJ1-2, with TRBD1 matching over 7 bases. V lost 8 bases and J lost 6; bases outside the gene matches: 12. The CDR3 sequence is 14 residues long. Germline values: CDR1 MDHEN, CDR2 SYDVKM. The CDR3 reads CASGHGTAPHGYTF. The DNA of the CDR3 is TGTGCCAGCGGACACGGGACAGCCCCCCATGGCTACACCTTC.

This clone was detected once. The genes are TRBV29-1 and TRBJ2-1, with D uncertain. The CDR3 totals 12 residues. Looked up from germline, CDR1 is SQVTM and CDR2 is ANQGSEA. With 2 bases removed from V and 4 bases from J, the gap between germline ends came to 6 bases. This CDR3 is CSVERRYNEQFF. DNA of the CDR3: TGCAGCGTTGAACGCCGGTACAATGAGCAGTTCTTC.

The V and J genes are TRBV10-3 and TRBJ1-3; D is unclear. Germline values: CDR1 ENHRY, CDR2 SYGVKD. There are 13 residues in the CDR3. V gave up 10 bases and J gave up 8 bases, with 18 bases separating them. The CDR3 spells CATARQEVYTIYF. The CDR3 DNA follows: TGTGCCACCGCCCGTCAGGAGGTCTACACCATATATTTT.

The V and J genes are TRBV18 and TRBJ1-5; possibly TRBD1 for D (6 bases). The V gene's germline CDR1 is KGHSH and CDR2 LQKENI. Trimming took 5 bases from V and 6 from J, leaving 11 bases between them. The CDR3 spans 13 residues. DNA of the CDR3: TGTGCCAGCTCATCAGGGGAGAGTCAGCCCCAGCATTTT. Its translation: CASSSGESQPQHF.

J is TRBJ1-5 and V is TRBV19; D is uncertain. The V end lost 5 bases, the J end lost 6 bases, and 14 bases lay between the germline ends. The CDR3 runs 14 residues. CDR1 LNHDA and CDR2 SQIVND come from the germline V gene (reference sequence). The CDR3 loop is CASSYGEATQPQHF. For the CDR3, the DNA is TGTGCCAGTAGTTACGGTGAAGCAACTCAGCCCCAGCATTTT. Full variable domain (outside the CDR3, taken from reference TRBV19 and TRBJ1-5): DGGITQSPKYLFRKEGQNVTLSCEQNLNHDAMYWYRQDPGQGLRLIYYSQIVNDFQKGDIAEGYSVSREKKESFPLTVTSAQKNPTAFYLCASSYGEATQPQHFGDGTRLSIL.

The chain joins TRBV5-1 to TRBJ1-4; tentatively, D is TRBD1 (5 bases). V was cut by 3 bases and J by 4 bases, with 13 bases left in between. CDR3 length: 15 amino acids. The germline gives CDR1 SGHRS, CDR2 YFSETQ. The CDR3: CASSSHGTLNEKLFF. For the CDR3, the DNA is TGCGCCAGCAGCTCCCATGGGACTCTTAATGAAAAACTGTTTTTT.

CDR3 nucleotides: TGTGCCAGCAGCGTAGGTCGGGGTGACGGGGAGCTGTTTTTT. This gives the protein CASSVGRGDGELFF. The V call is TRBV9, the J call TRBJ2-2; weak D call: TRBD2 (5 bases). CDR1 is SGDLS and CDR2 is YYNGEE in the germline V gene. CDR3 size: 14 residues. Trimming stripped 0 bases from V and 7 bases from J, with 10 bases between.

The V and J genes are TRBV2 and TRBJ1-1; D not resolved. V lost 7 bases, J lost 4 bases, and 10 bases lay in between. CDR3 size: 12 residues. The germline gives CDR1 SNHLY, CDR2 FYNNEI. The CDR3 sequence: CASTGGGTEAFF. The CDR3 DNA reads TGTGCCAGCACCGGTGGAGGCACTGAAGCTTTCTTT.

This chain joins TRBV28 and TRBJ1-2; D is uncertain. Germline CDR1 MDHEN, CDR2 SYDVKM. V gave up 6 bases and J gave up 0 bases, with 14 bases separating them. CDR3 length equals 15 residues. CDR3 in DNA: TGTGCCAGCAGCACCGATTCCGGGGCTAACTATGGCTACACCTTC. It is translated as CASSTDSGANYGYTF.

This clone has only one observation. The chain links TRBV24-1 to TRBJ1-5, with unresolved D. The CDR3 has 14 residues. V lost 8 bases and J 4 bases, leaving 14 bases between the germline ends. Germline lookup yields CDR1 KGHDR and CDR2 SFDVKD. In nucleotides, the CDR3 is TGTGCCACCACTCACCAGCAGGAAAATCAGCCCCAGCATTTT. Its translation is CATTHQQENQPQHF.

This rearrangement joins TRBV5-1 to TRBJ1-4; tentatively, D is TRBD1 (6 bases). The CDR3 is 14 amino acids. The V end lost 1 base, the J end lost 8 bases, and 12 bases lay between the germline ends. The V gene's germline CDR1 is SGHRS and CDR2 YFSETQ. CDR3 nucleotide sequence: TGCGCCAGCAGCTTGCGGGGGGGCCAAGAAAAACTGTTTTTT. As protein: CASSLRGGQEKLFF.

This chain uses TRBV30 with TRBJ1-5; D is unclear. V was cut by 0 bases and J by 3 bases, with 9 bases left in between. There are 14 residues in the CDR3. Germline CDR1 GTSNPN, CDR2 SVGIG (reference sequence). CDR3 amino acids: CAWSVRGFNQPQHF. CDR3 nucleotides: TGTGCCTGGAGTGTCCGGGGATTCAATCAGCCCCAGCATTTT.

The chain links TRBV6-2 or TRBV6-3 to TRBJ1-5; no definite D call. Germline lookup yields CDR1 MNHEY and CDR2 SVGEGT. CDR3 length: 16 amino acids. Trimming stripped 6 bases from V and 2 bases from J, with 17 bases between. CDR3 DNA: TGTGCCAGCAGCCTACGTGGCAGGATTGGCAATCAGCCCCAGCATTTT. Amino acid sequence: CASSLRGRIGNQPQHF.

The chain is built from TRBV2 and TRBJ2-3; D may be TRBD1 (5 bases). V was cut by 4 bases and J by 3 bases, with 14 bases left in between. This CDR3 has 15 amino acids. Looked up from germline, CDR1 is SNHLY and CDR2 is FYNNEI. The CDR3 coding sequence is TGTGCCAGCAGTGGAAGGGGTCTCGGAACAGATACGCAGTATTTT. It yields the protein CASSGRGLGTDTQYF.

DNA for the CDR3: TGTGCCAGCATCCCGGGACTCTTCTACAATGAGCAGTTCTTC. It is translated as CASIPGLFYNEQFF. The rearrangement links TRBV5-6 to TRBJ2-1; D may be TRBD2 (6 bases). The CDR3 extends over 14 amino acids. Germline CDR1 reads SGHDT; CDR2 reads YYEEEE. The ends were cut back, 6 bases at V and 3 bases at J, with 13 bases in the middle. The full variable domain, with the rest looked up from reference TRBV5-6 and TRBJ2-1, is DAGVTQSPTHLIKTRGQQVTLRCSPKSGHDTVSWYQQALGQGPQFIFQYYEEEERQRGNFPDRFSGHQFPNYSSELNVNALLLGDSALYLCASIPGLFYNEQFFGPGTRLTVL.

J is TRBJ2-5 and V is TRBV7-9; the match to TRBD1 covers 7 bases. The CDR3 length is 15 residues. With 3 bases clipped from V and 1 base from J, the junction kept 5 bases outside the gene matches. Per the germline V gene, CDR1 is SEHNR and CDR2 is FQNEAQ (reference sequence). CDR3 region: CASSLMGQTQETQYF. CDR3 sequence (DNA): TGTGCCAGCAGCTTGATGGGACAGACCCAAGAGACCCAGTACTTC.

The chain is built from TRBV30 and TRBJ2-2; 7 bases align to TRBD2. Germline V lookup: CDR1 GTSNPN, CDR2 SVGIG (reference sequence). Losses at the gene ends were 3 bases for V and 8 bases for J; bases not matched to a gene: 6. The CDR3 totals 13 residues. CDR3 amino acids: CAWRGLPPGELFF. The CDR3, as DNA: TGTGCCTGGAGGGGACTACCCCCAGGGGAGCTGTTTTTT.

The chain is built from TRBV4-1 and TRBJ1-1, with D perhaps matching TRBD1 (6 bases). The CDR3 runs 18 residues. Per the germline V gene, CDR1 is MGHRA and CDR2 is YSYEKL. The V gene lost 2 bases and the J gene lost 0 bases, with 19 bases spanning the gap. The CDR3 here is CASSQRFLGARMNTEAFF. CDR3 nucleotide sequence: TGCGCCAGCAGCCAACGCTTTTTGGGGGCCCGCATGAACACTGAAGCTTTCTTT.

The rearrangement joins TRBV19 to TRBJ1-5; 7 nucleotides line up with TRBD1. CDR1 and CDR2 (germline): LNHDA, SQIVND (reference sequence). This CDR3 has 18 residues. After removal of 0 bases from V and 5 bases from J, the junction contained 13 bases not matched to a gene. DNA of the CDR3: TGTGCCAGTAGTATAGATGGTAACAGGGGCTTCGCGCATCAGCCCCAGCATTTT. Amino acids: CASSIDGNRGFAHQPQHF.

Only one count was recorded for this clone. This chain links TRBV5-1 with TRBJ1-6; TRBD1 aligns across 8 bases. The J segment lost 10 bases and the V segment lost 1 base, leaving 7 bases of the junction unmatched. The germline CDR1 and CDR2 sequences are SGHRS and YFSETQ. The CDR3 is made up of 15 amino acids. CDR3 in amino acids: CASSLWQGAESPLHF. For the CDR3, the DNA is TGCGCCAGCAGCTTGTGGCAGGGGGCAGAATCACCCCTCCACTTT.

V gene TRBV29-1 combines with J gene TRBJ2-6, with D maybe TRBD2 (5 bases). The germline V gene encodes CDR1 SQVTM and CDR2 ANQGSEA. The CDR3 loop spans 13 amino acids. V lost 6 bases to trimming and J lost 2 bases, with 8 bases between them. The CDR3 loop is CSVGIPGANVLTF. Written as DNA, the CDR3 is TGCAGCGTCGGGATTCCTGGGGCCAACGTCCTGACTTTC.

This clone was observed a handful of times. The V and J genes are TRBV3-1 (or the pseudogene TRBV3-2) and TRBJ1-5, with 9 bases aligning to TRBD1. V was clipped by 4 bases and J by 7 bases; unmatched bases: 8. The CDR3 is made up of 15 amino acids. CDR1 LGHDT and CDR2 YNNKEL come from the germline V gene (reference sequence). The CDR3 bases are TGTGCCAGCAGCCCAGGGACAGGGCTTAACCAGCCCCAGCATTTT. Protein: CASSPGTGLNQPQHF.

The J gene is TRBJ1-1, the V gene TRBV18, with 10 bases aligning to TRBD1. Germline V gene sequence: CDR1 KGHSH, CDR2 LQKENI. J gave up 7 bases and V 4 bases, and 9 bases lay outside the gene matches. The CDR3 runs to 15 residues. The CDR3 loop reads CASSQRTGGSLEAFF. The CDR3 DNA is TGTGCCAGCTCACAGAGGACAGGGGGTTCTCTTGAAGCTTTCTTT.

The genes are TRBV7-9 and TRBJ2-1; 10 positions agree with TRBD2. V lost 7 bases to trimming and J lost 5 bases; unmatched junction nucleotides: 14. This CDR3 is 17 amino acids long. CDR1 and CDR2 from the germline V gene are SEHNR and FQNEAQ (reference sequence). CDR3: CASTPGRASGGNNEQFF. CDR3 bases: TGTGCCAGCACCCCGGGCCGGGCTAGCGGGGGTAACAATGAGCAGTTCTTC.

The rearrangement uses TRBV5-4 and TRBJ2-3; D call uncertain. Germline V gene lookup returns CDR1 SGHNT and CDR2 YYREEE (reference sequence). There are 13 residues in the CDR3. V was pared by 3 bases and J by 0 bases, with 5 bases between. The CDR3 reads CASSSPSTDTQYF. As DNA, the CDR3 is TGTGCCAGCAGCTCCCCTAGCACAGATACGCAGTATTTT.

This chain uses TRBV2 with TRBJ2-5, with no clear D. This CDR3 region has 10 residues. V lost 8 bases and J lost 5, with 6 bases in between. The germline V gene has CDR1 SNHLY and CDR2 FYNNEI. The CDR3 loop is CASFLETQYF. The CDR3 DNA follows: TGTGCCAGCTTCCTCGAGACCCAGTACTTC.

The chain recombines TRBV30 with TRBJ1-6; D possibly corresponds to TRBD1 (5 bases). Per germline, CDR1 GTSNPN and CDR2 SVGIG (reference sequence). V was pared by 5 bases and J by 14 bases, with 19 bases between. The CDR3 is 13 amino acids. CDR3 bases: TGTGCCTGGCTAGTAGGTGGGGGGTCAACCCTCCACTTT. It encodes CAWLVGGGSTLHF. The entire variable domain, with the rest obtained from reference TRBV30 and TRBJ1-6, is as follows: SQTIHQWPATLVQPVGSPLSLECTVEGTSNPNLYWYRQAAGRGLQLLFYSVGIGQISSEVPQNLSASRPQDRQFILSSKKLLLSDSGFYLCAWLVGGGSTLHFGNGTRLTVT.

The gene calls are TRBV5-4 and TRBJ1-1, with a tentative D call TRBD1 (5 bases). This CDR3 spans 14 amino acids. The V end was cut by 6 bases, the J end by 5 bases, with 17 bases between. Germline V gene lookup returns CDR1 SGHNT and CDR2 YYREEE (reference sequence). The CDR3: CASTSPGGRTEAFF. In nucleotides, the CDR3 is TGTGCCAGCACCTCGCCGGGGGGTCGAACTGAAGCTTTCTTT.